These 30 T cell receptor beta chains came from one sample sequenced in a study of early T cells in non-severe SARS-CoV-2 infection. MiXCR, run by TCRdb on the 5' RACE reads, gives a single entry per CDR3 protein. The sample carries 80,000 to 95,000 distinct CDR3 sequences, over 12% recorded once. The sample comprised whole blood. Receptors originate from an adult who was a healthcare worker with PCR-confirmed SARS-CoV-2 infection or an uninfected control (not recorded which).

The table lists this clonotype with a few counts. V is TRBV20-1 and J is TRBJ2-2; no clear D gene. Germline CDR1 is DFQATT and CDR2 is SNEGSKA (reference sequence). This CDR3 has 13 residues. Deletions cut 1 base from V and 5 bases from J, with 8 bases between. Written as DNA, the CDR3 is TGCAGTGCTAGAGTTCTAGGGACCGGGGAGCTGTTTTTT. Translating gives CSARVLGTGELFF.

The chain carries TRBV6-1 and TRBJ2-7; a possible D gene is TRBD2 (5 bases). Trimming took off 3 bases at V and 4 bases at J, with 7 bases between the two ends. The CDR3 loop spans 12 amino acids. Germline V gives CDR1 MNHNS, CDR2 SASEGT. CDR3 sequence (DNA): TGTGCCAGCAGTGACCGGGGATACGAGCAGTACGTC. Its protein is CASSDRGYEQYV.

The CDR3 DNA sequence: TGTGCCAGCACCACCGACAGGGGGGCCAAAAACATTCAGTACTTC. Amino acid sequence: CASTTDRGAKNIQYF. The J gene is TRBJ2-4, the V gene TRBV7-2; TRBD1 matches at 9 bases. This CDR3 contains 15 residues. Unmatched junction bases numbered 5, after V lost 7 bases and J lost 1 base. CDR1 and CDR2 from the germline V gene are SGHTA and FQGNSA.

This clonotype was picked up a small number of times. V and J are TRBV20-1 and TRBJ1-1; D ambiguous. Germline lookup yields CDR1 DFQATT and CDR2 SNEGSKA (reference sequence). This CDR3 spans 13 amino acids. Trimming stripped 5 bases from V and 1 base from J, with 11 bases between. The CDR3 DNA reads TGCAGTGCTGAGACTGACCCGAACACTGAAGCTTTCTTT. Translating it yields CSAETDPNTEAFF.

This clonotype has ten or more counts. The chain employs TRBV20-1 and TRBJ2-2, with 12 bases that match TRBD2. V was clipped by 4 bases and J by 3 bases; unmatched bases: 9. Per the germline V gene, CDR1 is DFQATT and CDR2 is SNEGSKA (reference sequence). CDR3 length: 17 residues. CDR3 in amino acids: CSATPLTSGGHTGELFF. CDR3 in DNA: TGCAGTGCTACTCCCTTGACTAGCGGGGGCCACACCGGGGAGCTGTTTTTT.

CDR3 nucleotide sequence: TGCAGTACTAGACAGGGTCACAATGAGCAGTTCTTC. This codes for CSTRQGHNEQFF. The rearrangement joins TRBV29-1 to TRBJ2-1; TRBD1 aligns across 7 bases. The CDR3 spans 12 residues. Germline CDR1 reads SQVTM; CDR2 reads ANQGSEA.

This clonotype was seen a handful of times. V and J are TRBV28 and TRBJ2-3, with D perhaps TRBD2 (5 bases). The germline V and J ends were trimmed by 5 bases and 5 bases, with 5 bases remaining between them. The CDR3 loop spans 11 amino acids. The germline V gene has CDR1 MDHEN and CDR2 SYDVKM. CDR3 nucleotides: TGTGCCAGCAGTGCGGGAGATACGCAGTATTTT. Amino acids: CASSAGDTQYF. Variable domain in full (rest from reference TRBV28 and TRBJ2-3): DVKVTQSSRYLVKRTGEKVFLECVQDMDHENMFWYRQDPGLGLRLIYFSYDVKMKEKGDIPEGYSVSREKKERFSLILESASTNQTSMYLCASSAGDTQYFGPGTRLTVL.

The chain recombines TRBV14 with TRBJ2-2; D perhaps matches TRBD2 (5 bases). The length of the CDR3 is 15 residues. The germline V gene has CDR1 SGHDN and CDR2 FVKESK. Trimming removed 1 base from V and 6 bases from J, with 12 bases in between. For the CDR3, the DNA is TGTGCCAGCAGCCAAGCATCGGGGAAGGCCGGGGAGCTGTTTTTT. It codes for CASSQASGKAGELFF.

In DNA form, the CDR3 reads TGTGCCAGCAGTTACAAACGGGACAGCTACGAGCAGTACGTC. Amino acids: CASSYKRDSYEQYV. This sequence joins TRBV6-9 and TRBJ2-7, with 7 bases lining up with TRBD1. V lost 3 bases and J lost 3; bases outside the gene matches: 5. CDR3 length: 14 residues. The germline gives CDR1 MNHGY, CDR2 SVAAGI.

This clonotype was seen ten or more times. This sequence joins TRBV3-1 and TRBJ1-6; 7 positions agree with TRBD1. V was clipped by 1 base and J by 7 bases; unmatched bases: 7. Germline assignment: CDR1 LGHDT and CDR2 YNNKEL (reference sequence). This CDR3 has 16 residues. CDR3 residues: CASSQGGQRQNSPLHF. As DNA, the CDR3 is TGTGCCAGCAGCCAAGGGGGACAGCGCCAAAATTCACCCCTCCACTTT.

CDR3 sequence reads: CASSIAGGPHSYNEQFF. CDR3 sequence (DNA): TGCGCCAGCAGCATTGCGGGGGGCCCTCACTCCTACAATGAGCAGTTCTTC. The chain has TRBV5-1 and TRBJ2-1, with 8 bases matching TRBD2. Germline V gives CDR1 SGHRS, CDR2 YFSETQ. The CDR3 length is 17 residues. V lost 4 bases, J lost 0 bases, and 9 bases stayed unmatched.

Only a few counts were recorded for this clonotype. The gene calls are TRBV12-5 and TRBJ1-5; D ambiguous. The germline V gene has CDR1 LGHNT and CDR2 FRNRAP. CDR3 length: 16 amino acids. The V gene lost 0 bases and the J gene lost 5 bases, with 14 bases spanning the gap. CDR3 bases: TGTGCTAGTGGTTTGGTAGTCATTGGGATCCATCAGCCCCAGCATTTT. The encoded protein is CASGLVVIGIHQPQHF.

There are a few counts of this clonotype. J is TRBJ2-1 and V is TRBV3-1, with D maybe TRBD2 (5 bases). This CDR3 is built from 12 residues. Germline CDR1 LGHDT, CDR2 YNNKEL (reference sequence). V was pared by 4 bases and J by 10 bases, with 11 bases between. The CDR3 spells CASSRDSGEQFF. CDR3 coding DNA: TGTGCCAGCAGCCGAGACTCGGGGGAGCAGTTCTTC.

CDR3: CASSLRLAGVADTQYF. The CDR3 DNA is TGTGCCAGCAGCCTGAGACTAGCGGGGGTGGCAGATACGCAGTATTTT. This chain joins TRBV11-2 and TRBJ2-3; 12 nucleotides match TRBD2. With V trimmed by 5 bases and J by 4 bases, 7 bases remained unmatched. CDR1 and CDR2 from the germline V gene are SGHAT and FQNNGV. The CDR3 extends over 16 amino acids.

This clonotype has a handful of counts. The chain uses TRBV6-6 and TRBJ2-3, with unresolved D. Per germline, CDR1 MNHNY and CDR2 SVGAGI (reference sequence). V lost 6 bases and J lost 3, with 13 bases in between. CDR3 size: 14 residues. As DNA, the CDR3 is TGTGCCAGCAGCCGCCAAGCGAGAACAGATACGCAGTATTTT. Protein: CASSRQARTDTQYF.

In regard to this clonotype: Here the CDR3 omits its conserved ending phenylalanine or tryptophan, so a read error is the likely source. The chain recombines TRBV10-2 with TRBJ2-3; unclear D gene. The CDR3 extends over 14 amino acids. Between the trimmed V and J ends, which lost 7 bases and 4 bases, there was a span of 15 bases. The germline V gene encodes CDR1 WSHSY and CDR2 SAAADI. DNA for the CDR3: TGCGCCAGCAAAAGTGAGGCAGGCCCAGATACGCAGTATTTG. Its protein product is CASKSEAGPDTQYL.

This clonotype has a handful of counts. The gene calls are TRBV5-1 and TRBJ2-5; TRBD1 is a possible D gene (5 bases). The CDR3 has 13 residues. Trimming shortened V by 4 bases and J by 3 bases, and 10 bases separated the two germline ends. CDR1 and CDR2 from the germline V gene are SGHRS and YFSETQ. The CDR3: CASSRSREETQYF. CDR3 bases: TGCGCCAGCAGCCGAAGCAGGGAAGAGACCCAGTACTTC.

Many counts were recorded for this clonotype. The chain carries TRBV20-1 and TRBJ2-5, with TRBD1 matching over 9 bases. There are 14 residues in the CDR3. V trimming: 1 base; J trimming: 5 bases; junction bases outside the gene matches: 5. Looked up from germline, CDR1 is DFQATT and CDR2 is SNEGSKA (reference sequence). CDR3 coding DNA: TGCAGTGCTAGAGCCGGGACAGGGCTTGAGACCCAGTACTTC. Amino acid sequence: CSARAGTGLETQYF.

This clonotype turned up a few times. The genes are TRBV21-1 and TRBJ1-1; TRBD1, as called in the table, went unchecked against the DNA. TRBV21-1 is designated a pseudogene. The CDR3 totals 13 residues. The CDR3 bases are TGTGCCAGCAGCGGGACCTTGAACACTGAAGCTTTCTTT. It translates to CASSGTLNTEAFF.

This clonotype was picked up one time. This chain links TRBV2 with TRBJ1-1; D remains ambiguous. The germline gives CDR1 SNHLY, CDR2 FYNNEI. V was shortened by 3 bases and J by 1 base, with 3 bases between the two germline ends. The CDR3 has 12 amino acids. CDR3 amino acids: CASSEGNTEAFF. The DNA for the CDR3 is TGTGCCAGCAGTGAGGGGAACACTGAAGCTTTCTTT.

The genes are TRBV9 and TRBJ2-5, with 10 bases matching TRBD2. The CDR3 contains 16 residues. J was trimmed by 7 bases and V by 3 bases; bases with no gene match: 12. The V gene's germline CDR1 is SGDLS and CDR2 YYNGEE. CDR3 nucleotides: TGTGCCAGCAGCGGACGGACTAGCGGCCCCAACGGGACCCAGTACTTC. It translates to CASSGRTSGPNGTQYF.

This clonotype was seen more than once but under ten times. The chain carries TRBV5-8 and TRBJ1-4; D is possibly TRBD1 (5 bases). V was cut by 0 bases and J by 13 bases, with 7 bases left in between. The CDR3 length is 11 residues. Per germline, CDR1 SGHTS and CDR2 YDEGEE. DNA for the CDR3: TGTGCCAGCAGCTTGGAGGGGAGACTGTTTTTT. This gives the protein CASSLEGRLFF.

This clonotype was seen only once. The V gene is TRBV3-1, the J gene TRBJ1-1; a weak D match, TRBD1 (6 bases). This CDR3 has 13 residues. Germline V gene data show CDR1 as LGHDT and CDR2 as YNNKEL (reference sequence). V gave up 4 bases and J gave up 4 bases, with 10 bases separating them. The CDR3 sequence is CASSRQGSTEAFF. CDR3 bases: TGTGCCAGCAGCCGTCAGGGGTCCACTGAAGCTTTCTTT.

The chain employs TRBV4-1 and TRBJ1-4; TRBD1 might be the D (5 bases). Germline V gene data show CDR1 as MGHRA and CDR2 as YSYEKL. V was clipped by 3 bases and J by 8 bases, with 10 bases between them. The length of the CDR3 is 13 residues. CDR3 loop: CASSQITGEKLFF. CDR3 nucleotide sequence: TGCGCCAGCAGCCAGATCACAGGAGAAAAACTGTTTTTT.

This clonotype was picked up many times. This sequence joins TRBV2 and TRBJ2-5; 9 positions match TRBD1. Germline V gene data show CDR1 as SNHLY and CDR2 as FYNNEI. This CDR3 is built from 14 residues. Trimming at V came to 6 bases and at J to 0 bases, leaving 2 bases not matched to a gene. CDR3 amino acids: CASRGDRDQETQYF. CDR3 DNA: TGTGCCAGCAGAGGGGACAGGGACCAAGAGACCCAGTACTTC.

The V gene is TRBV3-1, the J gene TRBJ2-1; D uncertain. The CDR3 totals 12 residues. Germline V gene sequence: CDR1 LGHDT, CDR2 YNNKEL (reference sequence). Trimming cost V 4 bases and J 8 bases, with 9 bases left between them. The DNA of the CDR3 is TGTGCCAGCAGCCCTCAATGGGATGAGCAGTTCTTC. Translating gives CASSPQWDEQFF.

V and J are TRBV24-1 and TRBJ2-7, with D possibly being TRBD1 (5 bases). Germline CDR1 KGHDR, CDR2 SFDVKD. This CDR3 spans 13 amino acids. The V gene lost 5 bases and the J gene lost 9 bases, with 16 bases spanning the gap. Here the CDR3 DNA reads TGTGCCACCAGTGCGAAGGGAAGGGGTCGGCAGTACGTC. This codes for CATSAKGRGRQYV.

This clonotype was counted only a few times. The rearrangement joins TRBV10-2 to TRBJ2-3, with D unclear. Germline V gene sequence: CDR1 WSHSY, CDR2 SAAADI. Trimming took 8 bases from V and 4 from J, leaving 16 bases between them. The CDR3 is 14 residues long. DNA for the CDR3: TGCGCCAGCCTGTCCGCGGTGATCCCAGATACGCAGTATTTT. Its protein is CASLSAVIPDTQYF.

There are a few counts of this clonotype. This CDR3 reads CASSGTNRELFF. The DNA of the CDR3 is TGTGCCAGCAGTGGGACAAACCGGGAGCTGTTTTTT. V and J are TRBV2 and TRBJ2-2; possible D gene TRBD1, 5 bases. Trimming shortened V by 4 bases and J by 9 bases, and 9 bases separated the two germline ends. The CDR3 is 12 residues long. Germline CDR1 SNHLY, CDR2 FYNNEI.

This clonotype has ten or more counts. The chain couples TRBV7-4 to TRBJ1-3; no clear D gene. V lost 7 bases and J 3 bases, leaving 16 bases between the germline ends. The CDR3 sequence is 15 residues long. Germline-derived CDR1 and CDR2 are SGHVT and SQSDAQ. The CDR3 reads CASTPGSGSGNTIYF. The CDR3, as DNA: TGTGCCAGCACCCCGGGATCGGGTAGTGGAAACACCATATATTTT.